These 16 T cell receptor beta chains came from one sample sequenced in a study of early T cells in non-severe SARS-CoV-2 infection. TCRdb fed the 5' RACE reads into MiXCR, producing one record per CDR3 protein. The data hold tens of thousands of distinct CDR3 sequences, with roughly a tenth observed a single time. The sequencing used whole blood, collected at baseline. The origin of the receptors is an adult who was a healthcare worker with PCR-confirmed SARS-CoV-2 infection or an uninfected control (not recorded which).

The chain carries TRBV12-3 or TRBV12-4 and TRBJ2-1, with D tentatively TRBD2 (6 bases). V was clipped by 3 bases and J by 10 bases, with 16 bases between them. CDR3 length: 14 amino acids. The CDR3 sequence: CASSFPGAGREQFF. In DNA form, the CDR3 reads TGTGCCAGCAGTTTCCCCGGTGCGGGGAGAGAGCAGTTCTTC.

CDR3 coding DNA: TGTGCCAGCAGCCTACATCAAGGGGGCTCCTACGAGCAGTACTTC. Its translation is CASSLHQGGSYEQYF. This chain connects TRBV6-5 to TRBJ2-7; TRBD1 might be the D (6 bases). The CDR3 has 15 residues. Trimming removed 6 bases at V and 0 bases at J, with 15 bases between. The germline gives CDR1 MNHEY, CDR2 SVGAGI.

This clonotype was found many times. This chain's CDR3 is CSASGTSYNEQFF. The CDR3 nucleotides are TGCAGTGCTAGCGGGACCTCCTACAATGAGCAGTTCTTC. V gene TRBV20-1 combines with J gene TRBJ2-1, with D tentatively TRBD1 or TRBD2 (5 bases each). CDR3 length equals 13 residues. The V and J ends lost 3 bases and 0 bases respectively, with 6 bases between them. The V gene's germline CDR1 is DFQATT and CDR2 SNEGSKA (reference sequence).

The chain joins TRBV27 to TRBJ2-3; tentatively, D is TRBD1 (6 bases). The V gene's germline CDR1 is MNHEY and CDR2 SMNVEV (reference sequence). V was cut by 7 bases and J by 4 bases, with 15 bases left in between. The CDR3 spans 14 residues. The CDR3 DNA sequence: TGTGCCAGCAAATCCGGGCAGGGGTCAGATACGCAGTATTTT. Its translation is CASKSGQGSDTQYF.

This clonotype turned up a few times. This rearrangement joins TRBV29-1 to TRBJ2-6; D possibly corresponds to TRBD2 (6 bases). Germline assignment: CDR1 SQVTM and CDR2 ANQGSEA. CDR3 length: 16 amino acids. Trimming stripped 5 bases from V and 0 bases from J, with 14 bases between. The DNA of the CDR3 is TGCAGCGTTCAGCGGGTCAGTACCTCTGGGGCCAACGTCCTGACTTTC. This codes for CSVQRVSTSGANVLTF. Supplemented by reference TRBV29-1 and TRBJ2-6, the full variable domain reads SAVISQKPSRDICQRGTSLTIQCQVDSQVTMMFWYRQQPGQSLTLIATANQGSEATYESGFVIDKFPISRPNLTFSTLTVSNMSPEDSSIYLCSVQRVSTSGANVLTFGAGSRLTVL.

There are a few counts of this clonotype. The chain uses TRBV7-9 and TRBJ1-1; tentatively, D is TRBD1 (5 bases). Germline loops: CDR1 SEHNR, CDR2 FQNEAQ (reference sequence). CDR3 size: 12 residues. Trimming removed 8 bases from V and 5 bases from J, with 12 bases in between. This chain's CDR3 is CASGNWGTEAFF. The CDR3 coding sequence is TGTGCCAGCGGCAACTGGGGGACTGAAGCTTTCTTT.

The chain uses TRBV7-9 and TRBJ1-4, with D unclear. CDR3 size: 16 residues. Germline V gene data show CDR1 as SEHNR and CDR2 as FQNEAQ (reference sequence). Trimming took off 1 base at V and 10 bases at J, with 19 bases between the two ends. In DNA form, the CDR3 reads TGTGCCAGCAGCTTAGTGGGTCGCGGACGTGGCGGAAAACTGTTTTTT. Its protein product is CASSLVGRGRGGKLFF.

This clonotype has only a few counts. The chain uses TRBV2 and TRBJ2-1, with a possible D match to TRBD2 (6 bases). The CDR3 runs 16 residues. In germline, CDR1 is SNHLY, CDR2 FYNNEI. Trimming left V 5 bases short and J 7 bases short, with 21 bases between. The CDR3 sequence: CASSFVLTLAGNEQFF. Written as DNA, the CDR3 is TGTGCCAGCAGTTTTGTTCTAACCCTCGCGGGGAATGAGCAGTTCTTC.

There are a few counts of this clonotype. The V and J genes are TRBV2 and TRBJ2-7; TRBD1 aligns across 10 bases. Germline CDR1 is SNHLY and CDR2 is FYNNEI. The ends lost 10 bases at V and 6 bases at J; junction bases unmatched: 6. The CDR3 is 12 residues long. The CDR3 is CAIGTGAGEQYF. The CDR3 region has the DNA TGTGCCATTGGGACAGGGGCGGGCGAGCAGTACTTC.

This clonotype has ten or more counts. V usage is TRBV9 and J usage is TRBJ1-2; 8 bases align to TRBD1. CDR1 and CDR2 (germline): SGDLS, YYNGEE. This CDR3 is 16 amino acids long. V trimming: 3 bases; J trimming: 5 bases; junction bases outside the gene matches: 12. The CDR3 sequence: CASSDERGRTGYGYTF. In DNA, the CDR3 is TGTGCCAGCAGCGACGAGAGGGGCCGGACAGGGTATGGCTACACCTTC.

This clonotype was counted many times. V and J are TRBV5-1 and TRBJ2-1; possibly TRBD1 or TRBD2 for D (5 bases each). Per germline, CDR1 SGHRS and CDR2 YFSETQ. This CDR3 has 12 residues. V was trimmed by 4 bases and J by 8 bases, leaving 10 bases between them. In DNA form, the CDR3 reads TGCGCCAGCAGCCCCGTGGGGGATGAGCAGTTCTTC. Translation gives CASSPVGDEQFF. Together with reference TRBV5-1 and TRBJ2-1, the CDR3 gives the full variable domain: KAGVTQTPRYLIKTRGQQVTLSCSPISGHRSVSWYQQTPGQGLQFLFEYFSETQRNKGNFPGRFSGRQFSNSRSEMNVSTLELGDSALYLCASSPVGDEQFFGPGTRLTVL.

J is TRBJ2-3 and V is TRBV5-1; D possibly uses TRBD1 or TRBD2 (5 bases each). This CDR3 comprises 14 residues. Germline lookup yields CDR1 SGHRS and CDR2 YFSETQ. Trimming stripped 0 bases from V and 6 bases from J, with 11 bases between. The CDR3: CASSLVQGDDTQYF. The CDR3, as DNA: TGCGCCAGCAGCTTGGTTCAGGGAGACGATACGCAGTATTTT. The full variable domain, rest sourced from reference TRBV5-1 and TRBJ2-3, is KAGVTQTPRYLIKTRGQQVTLSCSPISGHRSVSWYQQTPGQGLQFLFEYFSETQRNKGNFPGRFSGRQFSNSRSEMNVSTLELGDSALYLCASSLVQGDDTQYFGPGTRLTVL.

This clonotype was seen ten or more times. This rearrangement joins TRBV3-1 to TRBJ1-2; D gene unclear. V was shortened by 1 base and J by 5 bases, with 11 bases between the two germline ends. The CDR3 extends over 14 amino acids. The germline gives CDR1 LGHDT, CDR2 YNNKEL (reference sequence). The DNA for the CDR3 is TGTGCCAGCAGCCAAGCCGACGGACGGTATGGCTACACCTTC. Protein product: CASSQADGRYGYTF. Drawing the rest from reference TRBV3-1 and TRBJ1-2, the complete variable domain is DTAVSQTPKYLVTQMGNDKSIKCEQNLGHDTMYWYKQDSKKFLKIMFSYNNKELIINETVPNRFSPKSPDKAHLNLHINSLELGDSAVYFCASSQADGRYGYTFGSGTRLTVV.

Many counts were recorded for this clonotype. V gene TRBV29-1 combines with J gene TRBJ2-7; possible D gene TRBD2, 6 bases. The V end lost 7 bases, the J end lost 7 bases, and 17 bases lay between the germline ends. This CDR3 is 12 amino acids long. CDR1 is SQVTM, CDR2 ANQGSEA, per germline. CDR3 protein: CSGDSSSGEQYF. Written as DNA, the CDR3 is TGCAGCGGGGACTCTTCCTCGGGTGAGCAGTACTTC.

The J gene is TRBJ2-7, the V gene TRBV11-2, with TRBD1 matching 10 bases. Per the germline V gene, CDR1 is SGHAT and CDR2 is FQNNGV. The CDR3 has 14 amino acids. The V segment lost 5 bases and the J segment 7 bases; nucleotides outside the gene matches: 8. CDR3 amino acids: CASSTRQGADEQYF. The CDR3 nucleotides read TGTGCCAGCAGCACCCGACAGGGGGCGGATGAGCAGTACTTC.

This clonotype was counted only a few times. CDR3 sequence: CASSPGTGGNGYTF. The DNA for the CDR3 is TGTGCCAGCAGCCCCGGGACAGGGGGCAATGGCTACACCTTC. The chain links TRBV3-1 to TRBJ1-2; 12 nucleotides match TRBD1. CDR1 and CDR2 from the germline V gene are LGHDT and YNNKEL (reference sequence). CDR3 length: 14 residues. V was clipped by 4 bases and J by 6 bases; unmatched bases: 3.